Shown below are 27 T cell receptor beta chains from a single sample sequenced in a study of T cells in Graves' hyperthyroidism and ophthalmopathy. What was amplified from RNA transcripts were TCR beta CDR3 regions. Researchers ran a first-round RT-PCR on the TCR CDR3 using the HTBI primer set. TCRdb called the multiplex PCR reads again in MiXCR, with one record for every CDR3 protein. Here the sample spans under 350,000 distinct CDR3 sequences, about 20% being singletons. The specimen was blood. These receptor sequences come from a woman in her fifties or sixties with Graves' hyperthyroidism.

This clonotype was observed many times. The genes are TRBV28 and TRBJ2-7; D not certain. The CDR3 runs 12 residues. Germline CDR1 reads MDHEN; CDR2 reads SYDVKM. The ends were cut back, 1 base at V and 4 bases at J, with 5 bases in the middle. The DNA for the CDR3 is TGTGCCAGCAGTTTATCTCCGTACGAGCAGTACTTC. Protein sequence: CASSLSPYEQYF.

The CDR3 DNA reads TGTGCCAGCAGCTCACTAGCGAGTGAGCAGTTCTTC. Translation: CASSSLASEQFF. The V and J genes are TRBV28 and TRBJ2-1; 7 bases map to TRBD2. Germline CDR1 MDHEN, CDR2 SYDVKM. The trim removed 6 bases at V and 9 bases at J, leaving 5 bases unmatched. The CDR3 has 12 residues.

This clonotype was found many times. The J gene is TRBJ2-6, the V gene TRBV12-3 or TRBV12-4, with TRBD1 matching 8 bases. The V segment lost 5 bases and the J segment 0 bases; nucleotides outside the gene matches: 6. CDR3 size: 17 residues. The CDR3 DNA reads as TGTGCCAGCAGTGGGACAGGTCTCGGCTCTGGGGCCAACGTCCTGACTTTC. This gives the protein CASSGTGLGSGANVLTF.

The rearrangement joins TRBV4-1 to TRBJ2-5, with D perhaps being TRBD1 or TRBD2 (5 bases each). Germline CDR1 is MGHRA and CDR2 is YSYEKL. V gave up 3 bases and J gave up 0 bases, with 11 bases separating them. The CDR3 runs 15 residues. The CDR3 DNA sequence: TGCGCCAGCAGCCAGGGGGTCCAGTACCAAGAGACCCAGTACTTC. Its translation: CASSQGVQYQETQYF.

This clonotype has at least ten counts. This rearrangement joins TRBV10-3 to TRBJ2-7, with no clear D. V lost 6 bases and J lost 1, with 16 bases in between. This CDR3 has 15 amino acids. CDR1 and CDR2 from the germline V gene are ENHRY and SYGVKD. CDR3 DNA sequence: TGTGCCATCAGCCTCGAGGACGCGAGGTCCTACGAGCAGTACTTC. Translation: CAISLEDARSYEQYF.

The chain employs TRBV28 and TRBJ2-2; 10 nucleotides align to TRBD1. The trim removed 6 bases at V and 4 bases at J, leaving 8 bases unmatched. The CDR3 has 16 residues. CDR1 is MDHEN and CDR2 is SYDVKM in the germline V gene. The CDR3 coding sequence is TGTGCCAGCAGCCAAGAGGGACAGGGGTTCACCGGGGAGCTGTTTTTT. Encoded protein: CASSQEGQGFTGELFF.

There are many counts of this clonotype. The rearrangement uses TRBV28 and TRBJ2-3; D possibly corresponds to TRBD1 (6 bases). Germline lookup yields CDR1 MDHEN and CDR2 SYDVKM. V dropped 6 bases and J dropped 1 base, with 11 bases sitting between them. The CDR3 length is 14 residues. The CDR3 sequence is CASSRTAGTDTQYF. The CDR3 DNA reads TGTGCCAGCAGCCGGACAGCAGGCACAGATACGCAGTATTTT. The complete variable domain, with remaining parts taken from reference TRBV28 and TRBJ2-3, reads DVKVTQSSRYLVKRTGEKVFLECVQDMDHENMFWYRQDPGLGLRLIYFSYDVKMKEKGDIPEGYSVSREKKERFSLILESASTNQTSMYLCASSRTAGTDTQYFGPGTRLTVL.

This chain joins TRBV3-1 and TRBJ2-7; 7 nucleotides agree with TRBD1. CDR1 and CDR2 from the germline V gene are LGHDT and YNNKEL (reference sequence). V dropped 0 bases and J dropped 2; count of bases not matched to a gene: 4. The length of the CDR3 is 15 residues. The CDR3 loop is CASSQDQGVPYEQYF. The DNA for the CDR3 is TGTGCCAGCAGCCAAGATCAGGGGGTACCCTACGAGCAGTACTTC.

CDR3 coding DNA: TGTGCCAGCTCACAACTCGGGACAGGGGGCCAGCCCCAGCATTTT. Translation gives CASSQLGTGGQPQHF. The V call is TRBV18, the J call TRBJ1-5; 12 bases align to TRBD1. CDR3 length: 15 amino acids. Germline V CDR1 and CDR2: KGHSH, LQKENI. V dropped 4 bases and J dropped 7; count of bases not matched to a gene: 5.

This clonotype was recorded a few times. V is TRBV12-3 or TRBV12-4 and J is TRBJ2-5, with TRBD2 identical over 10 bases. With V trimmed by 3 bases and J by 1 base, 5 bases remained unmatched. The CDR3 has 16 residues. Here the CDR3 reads CASSFVSGRAQETQYF. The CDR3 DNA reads TGTGCCAGCAGTTTTGTCAGCGGGAGGGCCCAAGAGACCCAGTACTTC.

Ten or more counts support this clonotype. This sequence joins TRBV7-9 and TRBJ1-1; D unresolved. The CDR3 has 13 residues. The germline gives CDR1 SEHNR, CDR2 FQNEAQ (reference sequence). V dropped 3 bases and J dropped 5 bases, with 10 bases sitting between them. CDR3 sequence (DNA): TGTGCCAGCAGCTTTAGTCCGGGAACTGAAGCTTTCTTT. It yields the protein CASSFSPGTEAFF.

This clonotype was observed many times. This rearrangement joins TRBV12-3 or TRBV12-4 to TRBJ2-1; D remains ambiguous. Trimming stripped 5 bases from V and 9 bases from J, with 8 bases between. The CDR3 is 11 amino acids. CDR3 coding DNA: TGTGCCAGCAGTGAGTTCGGTGAGCAGTTCTTC. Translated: CASSEFGEQFF.

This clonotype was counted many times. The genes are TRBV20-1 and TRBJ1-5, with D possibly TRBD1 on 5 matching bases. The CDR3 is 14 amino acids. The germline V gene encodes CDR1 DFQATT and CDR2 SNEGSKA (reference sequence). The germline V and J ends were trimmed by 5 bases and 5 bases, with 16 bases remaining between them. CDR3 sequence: CSASVPTAHQPQHF. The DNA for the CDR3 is TGCAGTGCTTCAGTACCGACAGCTCATCAGCCCCAGCATTTT.

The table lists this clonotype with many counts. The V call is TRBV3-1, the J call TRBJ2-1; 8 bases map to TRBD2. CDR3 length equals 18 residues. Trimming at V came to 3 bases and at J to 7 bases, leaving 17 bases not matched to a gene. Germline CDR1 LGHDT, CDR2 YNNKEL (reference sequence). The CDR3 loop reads CASSQAIFGSGGGNEQFF. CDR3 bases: TGTGCCAGCAGCCAGGCAATATTCGGAAGCGGGGGAGGGAATGAGCAGTTCTTC.

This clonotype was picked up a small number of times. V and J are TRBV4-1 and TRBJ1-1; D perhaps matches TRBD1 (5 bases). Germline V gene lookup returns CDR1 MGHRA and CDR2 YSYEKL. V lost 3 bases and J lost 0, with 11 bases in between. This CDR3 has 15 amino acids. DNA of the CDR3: TGCGCCAGCAGCCAGACAGCCGGGATGAACACTGAAGCTTTCTTT. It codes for CASSQTAGMNTEAFF.

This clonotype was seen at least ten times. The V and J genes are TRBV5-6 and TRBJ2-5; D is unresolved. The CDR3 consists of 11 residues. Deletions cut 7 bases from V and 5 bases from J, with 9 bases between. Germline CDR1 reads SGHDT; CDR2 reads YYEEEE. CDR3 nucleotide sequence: TGTGCCAGCGGCTGGGGTGAGACCCAGTACTTC. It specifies CASGWGETQYF.

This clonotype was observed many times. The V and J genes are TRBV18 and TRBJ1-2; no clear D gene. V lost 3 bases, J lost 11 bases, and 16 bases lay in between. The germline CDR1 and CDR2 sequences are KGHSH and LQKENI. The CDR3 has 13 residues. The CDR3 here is CASSPSAEQRYTF. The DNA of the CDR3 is TGTGCCAGCTCACCCTCTGCCGAACAGAGGTACACCTTC.

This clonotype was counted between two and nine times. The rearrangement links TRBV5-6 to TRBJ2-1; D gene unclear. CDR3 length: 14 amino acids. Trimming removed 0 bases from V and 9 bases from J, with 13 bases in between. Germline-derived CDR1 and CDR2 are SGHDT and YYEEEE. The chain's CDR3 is CASSLVVPRGEQFF. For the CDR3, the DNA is TGTGCCAGCAGCTTGGTGGTTCCGCGCGGTGAGCAGTTCTTC.

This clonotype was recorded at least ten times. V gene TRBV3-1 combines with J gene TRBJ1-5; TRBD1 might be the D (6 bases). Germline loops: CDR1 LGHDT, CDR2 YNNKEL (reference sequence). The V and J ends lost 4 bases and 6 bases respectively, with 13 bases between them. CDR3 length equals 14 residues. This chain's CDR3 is CASSPTQGGQPQHF. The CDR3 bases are TGTGCCAGCAGCCCTACACAGGGCGGTCAGCCCCAGCATTTT.

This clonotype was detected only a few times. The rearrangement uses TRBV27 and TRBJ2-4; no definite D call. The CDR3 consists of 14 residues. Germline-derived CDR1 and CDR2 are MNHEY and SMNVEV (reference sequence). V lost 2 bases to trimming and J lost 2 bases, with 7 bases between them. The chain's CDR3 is CASSLSRTKNIQYF. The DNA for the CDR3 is TGTGCCAGCAGTTTAAGCCGAACCAAAAACATTCAGTACTTC.

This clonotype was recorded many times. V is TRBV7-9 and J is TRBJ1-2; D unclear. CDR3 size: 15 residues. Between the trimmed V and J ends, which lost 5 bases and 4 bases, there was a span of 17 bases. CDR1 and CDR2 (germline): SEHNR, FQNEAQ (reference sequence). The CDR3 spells CASSVISLKSYGYTF. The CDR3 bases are TGTGCCAGCAGCGTCATCAGCCTTAAGAGCTATGGCTACACCTTC.

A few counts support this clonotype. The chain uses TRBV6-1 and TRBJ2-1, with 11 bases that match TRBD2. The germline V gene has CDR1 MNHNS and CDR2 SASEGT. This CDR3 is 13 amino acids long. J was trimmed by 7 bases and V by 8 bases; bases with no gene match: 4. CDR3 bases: TGTGCCAGCTTGGGACTAGCGGTAAATGAGCAGTTCTTC. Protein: CASLGLAVNEQFF.

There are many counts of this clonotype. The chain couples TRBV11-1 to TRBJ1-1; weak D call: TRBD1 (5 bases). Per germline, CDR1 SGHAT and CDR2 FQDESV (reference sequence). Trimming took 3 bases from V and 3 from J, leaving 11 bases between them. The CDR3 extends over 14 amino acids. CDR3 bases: TGTGCCAGCAGCTTCGACAGCTACCACACTGAAGCTTTCTTT. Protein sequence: CASSFDSYHTEAFF.

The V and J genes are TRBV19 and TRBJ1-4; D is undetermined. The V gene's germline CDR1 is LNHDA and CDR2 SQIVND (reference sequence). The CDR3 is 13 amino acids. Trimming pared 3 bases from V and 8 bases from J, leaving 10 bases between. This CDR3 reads CASSMTTDEKLFF. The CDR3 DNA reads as TGTGCCAGTAGTATGACCACAGACGAAAAACTGTTTTTT.

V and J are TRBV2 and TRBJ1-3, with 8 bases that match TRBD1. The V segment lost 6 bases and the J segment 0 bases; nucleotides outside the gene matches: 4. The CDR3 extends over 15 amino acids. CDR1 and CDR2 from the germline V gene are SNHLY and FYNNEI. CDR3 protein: CASRQGDFSGNTIYF. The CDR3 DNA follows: TGTGCCAGCAGACAGGGGGACTTCTCTGGAAACACCATATATTTT. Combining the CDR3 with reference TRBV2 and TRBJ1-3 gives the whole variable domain EPEVTQTPSHQVTQMGQEVILRCVPISNHLYFYWYRQILGQKVEFLVSFYNNEISEKSEIFDDQFSVERPDGSNFTLKIRSTKLEDSAMYFCASRQGDFSGNTIYFGEGSWLTVV.

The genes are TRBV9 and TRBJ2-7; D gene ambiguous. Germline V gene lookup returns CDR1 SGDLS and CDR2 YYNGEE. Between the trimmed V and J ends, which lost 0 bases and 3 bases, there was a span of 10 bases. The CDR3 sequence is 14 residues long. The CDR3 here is CASSVGEGYYEQYF. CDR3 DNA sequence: TGTGCCAGCAGCGTAGGAGAAGGGTACTACGAGCAGTACTTC.

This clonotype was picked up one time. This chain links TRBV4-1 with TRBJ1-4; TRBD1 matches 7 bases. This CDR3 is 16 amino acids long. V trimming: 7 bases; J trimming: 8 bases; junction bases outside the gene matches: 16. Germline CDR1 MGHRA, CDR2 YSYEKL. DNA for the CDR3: TGCGCCAGCAACCACGAGACGGGACAGTATTACGAAAAACTGTTTTTT. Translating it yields CASNHETGQYYEKLFF.